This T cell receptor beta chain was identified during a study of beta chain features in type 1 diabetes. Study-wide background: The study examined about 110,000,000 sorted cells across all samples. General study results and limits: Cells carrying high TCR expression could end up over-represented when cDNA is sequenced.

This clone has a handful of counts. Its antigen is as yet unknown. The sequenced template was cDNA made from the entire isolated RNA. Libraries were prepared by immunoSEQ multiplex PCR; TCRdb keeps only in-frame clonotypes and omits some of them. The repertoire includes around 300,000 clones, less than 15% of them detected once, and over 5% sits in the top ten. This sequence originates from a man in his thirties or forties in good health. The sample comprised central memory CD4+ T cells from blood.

The CDR3 nucleotides are TGTGCCAGCAGCTTATCATTCGGCGGGCGGGGGCGCACAGATACGCAGTATTTT. Amino acids: CASSLSFGGRGRTDTQYF. The J gene is TRBJ2-3, the V gene TRBV7-2, with a possible D match to TRBD2 (7 bases). With 2 bases removed from V and 1 base from J, the gap between germline ends came to 19 bases. The germline CDR1 and CDR2 sequences are SGHTA and FQGNSA. The CDR3 consists of 18 residues.